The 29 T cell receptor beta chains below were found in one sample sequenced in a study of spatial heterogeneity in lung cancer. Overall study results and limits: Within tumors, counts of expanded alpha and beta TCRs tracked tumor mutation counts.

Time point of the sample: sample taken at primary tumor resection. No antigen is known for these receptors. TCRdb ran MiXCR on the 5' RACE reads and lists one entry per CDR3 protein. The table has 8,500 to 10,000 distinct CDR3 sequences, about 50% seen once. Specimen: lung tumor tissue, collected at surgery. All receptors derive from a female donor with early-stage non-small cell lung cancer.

CDR3 in amino acids: CASSLVSYEQYF. The CDR3 DNA reads TGTGCCAGCAGCTTAGTCTCCTACGAGCAGTACTTC. The chain employs TRBV7-2 and TRBJ2-7; no reliable D call. This CDR3 spans 12 amino acids. Per the germline V gene, CDR1 is SGHTA and CDR2 is FQGNSA. Between the trimmed V and J ends, which lost 1 base and 0 bases, there was a span of 1 base.

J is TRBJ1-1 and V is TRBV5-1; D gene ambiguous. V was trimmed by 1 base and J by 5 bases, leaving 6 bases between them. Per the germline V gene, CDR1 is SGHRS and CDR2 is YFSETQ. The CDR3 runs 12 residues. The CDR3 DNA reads TGCGCCAGCAGCTTGACGGGGACTGAAGCTTTCTTT. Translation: CASSLTGTEAFF. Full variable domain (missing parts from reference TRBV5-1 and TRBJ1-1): KAGVTQTPRYLIKTRGQQVTLSCSPISGHRSVSWYQQTPGQGLQFLFEYFSETQRNKGNFPGRFSGRQFSNSRSEMNVSTLELGDSALYLCASSLTGTEAFFGQGTRLTVV.

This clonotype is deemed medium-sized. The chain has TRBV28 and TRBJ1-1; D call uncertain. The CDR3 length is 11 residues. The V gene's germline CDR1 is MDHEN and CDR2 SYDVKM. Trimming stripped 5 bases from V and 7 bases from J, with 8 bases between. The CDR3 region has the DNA TGTGCCAGCAGTAGGGCCCTTGAAGCTTTCTTT. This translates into CASSRALEAFF.

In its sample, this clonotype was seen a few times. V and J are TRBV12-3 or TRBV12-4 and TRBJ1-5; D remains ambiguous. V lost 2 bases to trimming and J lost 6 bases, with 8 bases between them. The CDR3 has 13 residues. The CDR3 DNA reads TGTGCCAGCAGTTTAACGGTAGTTCAGCCCCAGCATTTT. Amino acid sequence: CASSLTVVQPQHF.

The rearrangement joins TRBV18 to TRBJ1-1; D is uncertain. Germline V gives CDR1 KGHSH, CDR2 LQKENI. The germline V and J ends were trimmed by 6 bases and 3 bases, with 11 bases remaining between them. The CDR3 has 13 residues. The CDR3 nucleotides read TGTGCCAGCTCGTCCCTGTCCTACACTGAAGCTTTCTTT. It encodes CASSSLSYTEAFF. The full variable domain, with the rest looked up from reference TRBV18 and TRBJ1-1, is NAGVMQNPRHLVRRRGQEARLRCSPMKGHSHVYWYRQLPEEGLKFMVYLQKENIIDESGMPKERFSAEFPKEGPSILRIQQVVRGDSAAYFCASSSLSYTEAFFGQGTRLTVV.

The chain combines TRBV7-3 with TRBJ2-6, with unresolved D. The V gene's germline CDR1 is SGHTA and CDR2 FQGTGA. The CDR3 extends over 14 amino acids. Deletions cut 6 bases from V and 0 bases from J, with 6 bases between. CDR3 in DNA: TGTGCCAGCAGTCCAAGCTCTGGGGCCAACGTCCTGACTTTC. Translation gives CASSPSSGANVLTF.

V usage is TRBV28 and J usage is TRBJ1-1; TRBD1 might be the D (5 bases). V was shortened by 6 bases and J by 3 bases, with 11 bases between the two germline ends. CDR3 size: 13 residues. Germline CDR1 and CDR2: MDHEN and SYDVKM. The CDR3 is CASRDSSYTEAFF. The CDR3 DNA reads TGTGCCAGCAGAGACAGTTCGTACACTGAAGCTTTCTTT.

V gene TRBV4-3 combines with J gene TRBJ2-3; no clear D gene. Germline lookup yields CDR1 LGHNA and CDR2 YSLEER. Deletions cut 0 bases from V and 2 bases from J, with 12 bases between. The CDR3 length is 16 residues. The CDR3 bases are TGCGCCAGCAGCCAAGAGACCTGGTGGCTCACAGATACGCAGTATTTT. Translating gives CASSQETWWLTDTQYF.

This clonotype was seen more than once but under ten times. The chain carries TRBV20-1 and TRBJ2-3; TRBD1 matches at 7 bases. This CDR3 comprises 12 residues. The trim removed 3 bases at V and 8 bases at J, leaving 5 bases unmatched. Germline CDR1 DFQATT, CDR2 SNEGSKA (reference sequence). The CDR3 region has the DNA TGCAGTGCTAGCGCAGGGGGTGGTACGCAGTATTTT. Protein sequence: CSASAGGGTQYF.

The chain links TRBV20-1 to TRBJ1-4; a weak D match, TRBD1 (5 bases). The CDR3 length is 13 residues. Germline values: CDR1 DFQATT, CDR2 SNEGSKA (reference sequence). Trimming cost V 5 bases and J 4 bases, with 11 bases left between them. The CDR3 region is CSARRQFNEKLFF. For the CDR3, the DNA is TGCAGTGCTCGGCGACAGTTTAATGAAAAACTGTTTTTT.

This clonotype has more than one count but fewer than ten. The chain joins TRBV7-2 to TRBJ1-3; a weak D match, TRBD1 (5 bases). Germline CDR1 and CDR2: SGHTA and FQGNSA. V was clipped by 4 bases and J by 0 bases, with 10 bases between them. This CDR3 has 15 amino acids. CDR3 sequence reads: CASSSRVYSGNTIYF. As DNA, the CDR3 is TGTGCCAGCAGCTCCAGGGTTTACTCTGGAAACACCATATATTTT.

In nucleotides, the CDR3 is TGTGCCAGCAGCCAAGGGGGACAGTTAAATCAGCCCCAGCATTTT. Translated, it gives CASSQGGQLNQPQHF. The chain combines TRBV4-2 with TRBJ1-5, with 7 bases matching TRBD1. Unmatched junction bases numbered 4, after V lost 1 base and J lost 4 bases. Germline values: CDR1 LGHNA, CDR2 YNFKEQ. CDR3 length equals 15 residues.

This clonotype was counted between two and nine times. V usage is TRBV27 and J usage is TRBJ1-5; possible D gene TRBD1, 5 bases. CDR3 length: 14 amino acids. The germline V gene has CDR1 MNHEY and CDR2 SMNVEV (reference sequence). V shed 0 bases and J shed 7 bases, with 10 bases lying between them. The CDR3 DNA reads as TGTGCCAGCAGTTTATCTGGGGGAGGGCAGCCCCAGCATTTT. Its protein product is CASSLSGGGQPQHF.

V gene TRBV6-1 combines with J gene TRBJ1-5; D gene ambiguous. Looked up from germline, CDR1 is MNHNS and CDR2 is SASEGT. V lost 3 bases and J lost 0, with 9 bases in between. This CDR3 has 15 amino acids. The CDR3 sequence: CASSELHHSNQPQHF. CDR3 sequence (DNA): TGTGCCAGCAGTGAGCTGCATCATAGCAATCAGCCCCAGCATTTT.

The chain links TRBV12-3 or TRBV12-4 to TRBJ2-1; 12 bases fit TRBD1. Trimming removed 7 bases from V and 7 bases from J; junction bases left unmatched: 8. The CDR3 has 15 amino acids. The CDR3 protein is CASNPGQGAHNEQFF. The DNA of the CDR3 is TGTGCCAGCAATCCGGGACAGGGGGCTCATAATGAGCAGTTCTTC.

CDR3 sequence reads: CASSLTLRELFF. CDR3 DNA: TGTGCCAGCAGCTTAACGCTAAGGGAGCTGTTTTTT. This rearrangement joins TRBV11-2 to TRBJ2-2; D is undetermined. The CDR3 runs 12 residues. V lost 2 bases and J 9 bases, leaving 7 bases between the germline ends. Germline assignment: CDR1 SGHAT and CDR2 FQNNGV. Complete variable domain (other parts from reference TRBV11-2 and TRBJ2-2): EAGVAQSPRYKIIEKRQSVAFWCNPISGHATLYWYQQILGQGPKLLIQFQNNGVVDDSQLPKDRFSAERLKGVDSTLKIQPAKLEDSAVYLCASSLTLRELFFGEGSRLTVL.

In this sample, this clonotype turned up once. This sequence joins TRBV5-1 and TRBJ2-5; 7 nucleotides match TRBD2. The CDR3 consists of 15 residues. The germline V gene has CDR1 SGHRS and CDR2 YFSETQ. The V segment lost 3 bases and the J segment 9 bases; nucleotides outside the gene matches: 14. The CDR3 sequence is CASSWESSGQSPQYF. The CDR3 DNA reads TGCGCCAGCAGCTGGGAATCTAGCGGCCAGTCCCCCCAGTACTTC.

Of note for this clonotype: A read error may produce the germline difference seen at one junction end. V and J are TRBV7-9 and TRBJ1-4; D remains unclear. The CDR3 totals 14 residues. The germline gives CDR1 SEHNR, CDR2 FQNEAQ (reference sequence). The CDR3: CASSLAATNEKLFF. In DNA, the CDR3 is TGTGCCAGCAGCCTAGCTGCAACTAATGAAAAACTGTTTTTT.

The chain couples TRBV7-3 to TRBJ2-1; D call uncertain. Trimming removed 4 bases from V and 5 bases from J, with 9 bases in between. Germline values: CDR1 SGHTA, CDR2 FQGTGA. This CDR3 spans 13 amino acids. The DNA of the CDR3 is TGTGCCAGCAGCTCTGGGCCCAACAATGAGCAGTTCTTC. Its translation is CASSSGPNNEQFF.

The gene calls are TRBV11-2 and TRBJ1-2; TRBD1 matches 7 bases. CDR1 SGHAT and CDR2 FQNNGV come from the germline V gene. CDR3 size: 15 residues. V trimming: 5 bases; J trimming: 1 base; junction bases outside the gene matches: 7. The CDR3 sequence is CASSLIRDSNYGYTF. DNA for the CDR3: TGTGCCAGCAGCCTCATCCGGGACAGTAACTATGGCTACACCTTC. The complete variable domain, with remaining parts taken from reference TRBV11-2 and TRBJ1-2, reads EAGVAQSPRYKIIEKRQSVAFWCNPISGHATLYWYQQILGQGPKLLIQFQNNGVVDDSQLPKDRFSAERLKGVDSTLKIQPAKLEDSAVYLCASSLIRDSNYGYTFGSGTRLTVV.

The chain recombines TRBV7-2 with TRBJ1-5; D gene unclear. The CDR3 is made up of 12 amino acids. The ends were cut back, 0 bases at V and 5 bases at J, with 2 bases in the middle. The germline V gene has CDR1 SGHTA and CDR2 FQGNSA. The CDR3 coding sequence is TGTGCCAGCAGCTTAGCTGATCAGCCCCAGCATTTT. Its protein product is CASSLADQPQHF.

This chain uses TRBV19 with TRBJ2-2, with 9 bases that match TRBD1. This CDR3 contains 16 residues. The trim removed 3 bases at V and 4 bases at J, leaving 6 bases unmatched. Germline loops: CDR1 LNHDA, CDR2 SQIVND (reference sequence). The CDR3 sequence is CASSIDRGSSTGELFF. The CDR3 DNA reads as TGTGCCAGTAGTATCGACAGGGGGTCGTCCACCGGGGAGCTGTTTTTT.

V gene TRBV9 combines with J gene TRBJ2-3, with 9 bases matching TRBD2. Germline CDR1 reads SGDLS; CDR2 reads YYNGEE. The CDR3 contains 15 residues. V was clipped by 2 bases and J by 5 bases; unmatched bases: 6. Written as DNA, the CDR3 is TGTGCCAGCAGCGTGACTAGCGGACGCCAAGATACGCAGTATTTT. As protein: CASSVTSGRQDTQYF.

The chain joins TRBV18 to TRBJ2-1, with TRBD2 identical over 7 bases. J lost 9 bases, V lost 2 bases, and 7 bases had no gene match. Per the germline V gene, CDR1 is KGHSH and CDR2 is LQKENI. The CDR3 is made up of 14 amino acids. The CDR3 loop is CASSPGGGETEQFF. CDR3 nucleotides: TGTGCCAGCTCACCAGGGGGAGGGGAAACTGAGCAGTTCTTC. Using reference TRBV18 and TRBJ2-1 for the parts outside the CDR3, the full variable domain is NAGVMQNPRHLVRRRGQEARLRCSPMKGHSHVYWYRQLPEEGLKFMVYLQKENIIDESGMPKERFSAEFPKEGPSILRIQQVVRGDSAAYFCASSPGGGETEQFFGPGTRLTVL.

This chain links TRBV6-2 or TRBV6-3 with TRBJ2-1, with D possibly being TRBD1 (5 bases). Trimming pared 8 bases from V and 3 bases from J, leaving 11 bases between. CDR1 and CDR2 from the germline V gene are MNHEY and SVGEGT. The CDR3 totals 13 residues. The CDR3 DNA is TGTGCCAGCGCAGGGATTGGCTACAATGAGCAGTTCTTC. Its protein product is CASAGIGYNEQFF.

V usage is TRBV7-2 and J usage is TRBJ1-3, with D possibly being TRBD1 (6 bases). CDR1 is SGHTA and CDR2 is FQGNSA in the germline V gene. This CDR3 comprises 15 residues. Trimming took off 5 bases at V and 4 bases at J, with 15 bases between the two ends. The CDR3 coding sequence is TGTGCCAGCAGCCTTCTGGGGGCGCTGGGAAACACCATATATTTT. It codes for CASSLLGALGNTIYF.

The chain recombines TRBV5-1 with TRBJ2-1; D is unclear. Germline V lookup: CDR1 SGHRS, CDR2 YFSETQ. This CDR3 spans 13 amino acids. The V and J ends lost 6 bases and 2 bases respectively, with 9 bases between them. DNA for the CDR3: TGCGCCAGCAAGGCTGACCCCTACAATGAGCAGTTCTTC. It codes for CASKADPYNEQFF.

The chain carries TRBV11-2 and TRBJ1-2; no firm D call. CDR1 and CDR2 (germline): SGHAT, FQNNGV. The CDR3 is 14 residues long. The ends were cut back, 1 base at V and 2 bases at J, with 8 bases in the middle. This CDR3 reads CASSLGGGNYGYTF. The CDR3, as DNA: TGTGCCAGCAGCTTAGGGGGAGGAAACTATGGCTACACCTTC.

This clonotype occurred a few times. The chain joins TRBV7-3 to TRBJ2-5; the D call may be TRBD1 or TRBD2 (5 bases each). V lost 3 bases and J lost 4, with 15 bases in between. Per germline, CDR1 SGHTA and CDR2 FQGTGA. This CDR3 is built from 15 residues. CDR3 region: CASSFSGAVRETQYF. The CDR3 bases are TGTGCCAGCAGCTTTTCCGGGGCGGTAAGAGAGACCCAGTACTTC.